One and the same sample provided the 8 T cell receptor beta chains below, sequenced in a study of blood T cell repertoires in COVID-19. Some clones are missing from TCRdb's copy, which holds only in-frame ones; the method was immunoSEQ multiplex PCR. The sample contains 150,000 to 180,000 clones, about 81% of which appear only once. What was sequenced was PBMCs or T cells enriched from blood (not recorded which). The receptors originated from a man over 45 who had recovered from COVID-19.

This rearrangement joins TRBV5-5 to TRBJ2-1; 8 bases fit TRBD2. The CDR3 sequence is 16 residues long. Unmatched junction bases numbered 6, after V lost 1 base and J lost 3 bases. Germline CDR1 SGHKS, CDR2 YYEKEE (reference sequence). CDR3 nucleotide sequence: TGTGCCAGCAGCTTGATTCCGGGACTAGACTACAATGAGCAGTTCTTC. As protein: CASSLIPGLDYNEQFF.

The chain recombines TRBV6-5 with TRBJ1-5; no clear D gene. V lost 4 bases and J 9 bases, leaving 10 bases between the germline ends. Looked up from germline, CDR1 is MNHEY and CDR2 is SVGAGI. The CDR3 is 12 amino acids. This CDR3 is CASSSPGLPQHF. The CDR3 DNA follows: TGTGCCAGCAGTTCCCCGGGTCTGCCCCAGCATTTT.

The chain carries TRBV5-5 and TRBJ2-1; D is possibly TRBD2 (5 bases). Per the germline V gene, CDR1 is SGHKS and CDR2 is YYEKEE (reference sequence). Trimming left V 6 bases short and J 1 base short, with 14 bases between. This CDR3 is 15 amino acids long. CDR3 sequence reads: CASTGFFPSYNEQFF. As DNA, the CDR3 is TGTGCCAGCACGGGATTCTTCCCTTCCTACAATGAGCAGTTCTTC.

This clone was observed a few times. The chain recombines TRBV6-1 with TRBJ2-1; 10 bases map to TRBD2. This CDR3 has 15 amino acids. The V gene's germline CDR1 is MNHNS and CDR2 SASEGT. Trimming took 0 bases from V and 6 from J; bases not matched to a gene: 2. CDR3 bases: TGTGCCAGCAGTGAAGCAGCGGGGGGGCCCAATGAGCAGTTCTTC. It specifies CASSEAAGGPNEQFF.

This clone was seen a single time. The chain is built from TRBV6-4 and TRBJ1-1; D remains unclear. Germline lookup yields CDR1 MRHNA and CDR2 SNTAGT. CDR3 length: 14 amino acids. Trimming stripped 2 bases from V and 1 base from J, with 8 bases between. Written as DNA, the CDR3 is TGTGCCAGCAGTGACGAACTCCAGAACACTGAAGCTTTCTTT. Its translation: CASSDELQNTEAFF.

The V and J genes are TRBV5-4 and TRBJ1-2; 7 nucleotides match TRBD1. CDR1 and CDR2 (germline): SGHNT, YYREEE (reference sequence). The trim removed 4 bases at V and 4 bases at J, leaving 4 bases unmatched. This CDR3 region has 13 residues. CDR3 loop: CASSRDSFYGYTF. The CDR3 DNA is TGTGCCAGCAGCCGGGACAGTTTCTATGGCTACACCTTC.

In its sample, this clone was seen once. V usage is TRBV13 and J usage is TRBJ1-2; D call uncertain. The CDR3 runs 14 residues. CDR1 PRHDT and CDR2 FYEKMQ come from the germline V gene (reference sequence). V was cut by 3 bases and J by 6 bases, with 14 bases left in between. CDR3 sequence reads: CASSLTGAVHGYTF. In nucleotides, the CDR3 is TGTGCCAGCAGCTTGACGGGAGCGGTGCATGGCTACACCTTC. Variable domain in full (rest from reference TRBV13 and TRBJ1-2): AAGVIQSPRHLIKEKRETATLKCYPIPRHDTVYWYQQGPGQDPQFLISFYEKMQSDKGSIPDRFSAQQFSDYHSELNMSSLELGDSALYFCASSLTGAVHGYTFGSGTRLTVV.

The V gene is TRBV10-3, the J gene TRBJ1-2; the D gene is possibly TRBD1 (5 bases). Per germline, CDR1 ENHRY and CDR2 SYGVKD. Trimming removed 2 bases at V and 0 bases at J, with 16 bases between. The length of the CDR3 is 17 residues. This chain's CDR3 is CAISEPSGSRANYGYTF. The CDR3 bases are TGTGCCATCAGTGAGCCTTCAGGGTCCCGAGCTAACTATGGCTACACCTTC.